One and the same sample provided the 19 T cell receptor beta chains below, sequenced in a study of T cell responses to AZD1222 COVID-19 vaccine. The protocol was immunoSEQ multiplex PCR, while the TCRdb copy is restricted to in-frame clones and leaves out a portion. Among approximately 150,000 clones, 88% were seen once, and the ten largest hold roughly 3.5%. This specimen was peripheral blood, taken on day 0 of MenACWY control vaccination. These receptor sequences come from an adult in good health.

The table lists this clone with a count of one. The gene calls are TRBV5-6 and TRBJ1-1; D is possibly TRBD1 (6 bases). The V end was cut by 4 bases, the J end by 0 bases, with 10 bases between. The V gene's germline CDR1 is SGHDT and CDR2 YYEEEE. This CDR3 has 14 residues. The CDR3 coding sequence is TGTGCCAGCAGCCCAGGGACACTGAACACTGAAGCTTTCTTT. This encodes CASSPGTLNTEAFF.

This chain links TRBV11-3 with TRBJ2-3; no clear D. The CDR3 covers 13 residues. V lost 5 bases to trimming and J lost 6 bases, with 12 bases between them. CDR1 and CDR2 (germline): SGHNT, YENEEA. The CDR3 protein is CASSLSVRDTQYF. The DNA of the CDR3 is TGTGCCAGCAGCCTCTCTGTCAGGGATACGCAGTATTTT.

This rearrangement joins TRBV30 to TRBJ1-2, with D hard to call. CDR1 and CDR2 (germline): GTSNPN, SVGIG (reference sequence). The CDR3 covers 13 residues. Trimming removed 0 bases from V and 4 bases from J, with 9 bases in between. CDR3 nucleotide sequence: TGTGCCTGGAGTGTCGGCCGCCCCTATGGCTACACCTTC. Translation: CAWSVGRPYGYTF.

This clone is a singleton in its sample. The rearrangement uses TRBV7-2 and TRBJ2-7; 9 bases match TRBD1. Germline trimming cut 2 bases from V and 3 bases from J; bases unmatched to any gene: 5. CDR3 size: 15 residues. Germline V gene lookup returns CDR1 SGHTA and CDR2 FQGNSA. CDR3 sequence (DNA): TGTGCCAGCAGCTTATTCGGACAGGGGAACTACGAGCAGTACTTC. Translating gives CASSLFGQGNYEQYF. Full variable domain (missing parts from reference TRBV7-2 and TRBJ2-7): GAGVSQSPSNKVTEKGKDVELRCDPISGHTALYWYRQSLGQGLEFLIYFQGNSAPDKSGLPSDRFSAERTGGSVSTLTIQRTQQEDSAVYLCASSLFGQGNYEQYFGPGTRLTVT.

This CDR3 is CASSPSDRGTDTQYF. CDR3 DNA: TGTGCCAGCTCACCCTCGGACAGGGGTACAGATACGCAGTATTTT. The rearrangement links TRBV18 to TRBJ2-3; TRBD1 agrees at 9 bases. This CDR3 comprises 15 residues. CDR1 is KGHSH, CDR2 LQKENI, per germline. V gave up 3 bases and J gave up 3 bases; unmatched junction bases: 4.

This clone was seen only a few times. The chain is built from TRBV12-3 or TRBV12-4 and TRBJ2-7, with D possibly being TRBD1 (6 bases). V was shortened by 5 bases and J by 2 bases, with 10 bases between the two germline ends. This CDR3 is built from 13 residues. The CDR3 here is CASSISGAYEQYF. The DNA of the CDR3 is TGTGCCAGCAGTATCTCAGGGGCCTACGAGCAGTACTTC.

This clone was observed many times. The CDR3 reads CASSQVDMGLAATNEQFF. CDR3 coding DNA: TGCGCCAGCAGCCAAGTCGATATGGGACTAGCGGCAACCAATGAGCAGTTCTTC. This rearrangement joins TRBV4-1 to TRBJ2-1, with 11 nucleotides matching TRBD2. With V trimmed by 1 base and J by 6 bases, 11 bases remained unmatched. Germline V lookup: CDR1 MGHRA, CDR2 YSYEKL. There are 18 residues in the CDR3.

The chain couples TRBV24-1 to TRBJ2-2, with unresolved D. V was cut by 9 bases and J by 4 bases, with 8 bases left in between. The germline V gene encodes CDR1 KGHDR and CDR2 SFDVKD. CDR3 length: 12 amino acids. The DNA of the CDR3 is TGTGCCACCGACGGAACCACCGGGGAGCTGTTTTTT. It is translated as CATDGTTGELFF.

CDR3 protein: CASSPTAGTENEKLFF. Here the CDR3 DNA reads TGTGCCAGCTCACCCACAGCCGGGACAGAAAATGAAAAACTGTTTTTT. The chain has TRBV18 and TRBJ1-4; 7 positions match TRBD1. The germline V gene has CDR1 KGHSH and CDR2 LQKENI. Trimming took 3 bases from V and 5 from J; bases not matched to a gene: 9. The CDR3 is 16 amino acids.

The DNA for the CDR3 is TGCGCCAGCAGCGATGGAGTGGGGGAGCTGTTTTTT. This encodes CASSDGVGELFF. The chain carries TRBV5-1 and TRBJ2-2; D unclear. V was cut by 4 bases and J by 8 bases, with 9 bases left in between. The length of the CDR3 is 12 residues. CDR1 and CDR2 from the germline V gene are SGHRS and YFSETQ. The full variable domain, in which reference TRBV5-1 and TRBJ2-2 provide the parts outside the CDR3, is KAGVTQTPRYLIKTRGQQVTLSCSPISGHRSVSWYQQTPGQGLQFLFEYFSETQRNKGNFPGRFSGRQFSNSRSEMNVSTLELGDSALYLCASSDGVGELFFGEGSRLTVL.

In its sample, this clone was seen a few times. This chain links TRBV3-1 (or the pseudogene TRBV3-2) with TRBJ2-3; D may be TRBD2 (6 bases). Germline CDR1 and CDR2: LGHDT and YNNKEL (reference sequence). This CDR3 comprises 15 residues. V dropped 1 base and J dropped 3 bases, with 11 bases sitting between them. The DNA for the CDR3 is TGTGCCAGCAGCCAAGGCGGCGGGACGACAGATACGCAGTATTTT. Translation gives CASSQGGGTTDTQYF.

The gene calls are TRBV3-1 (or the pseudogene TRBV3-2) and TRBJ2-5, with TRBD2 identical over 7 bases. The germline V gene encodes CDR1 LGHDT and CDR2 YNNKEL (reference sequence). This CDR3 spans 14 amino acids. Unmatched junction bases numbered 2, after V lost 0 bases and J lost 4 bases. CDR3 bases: TGTGCCAGCAGCCAAGATACGGGGGGAGAGACCCAGTACTTC. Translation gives CASSQDTGGETQYF.

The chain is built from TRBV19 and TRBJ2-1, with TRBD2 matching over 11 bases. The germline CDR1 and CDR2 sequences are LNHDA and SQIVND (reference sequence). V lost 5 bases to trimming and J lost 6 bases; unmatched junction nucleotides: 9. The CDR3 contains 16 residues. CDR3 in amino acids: CASSLRVGLAVNEQFF. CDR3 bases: TGTGCCAGTAGTCTCCGTGTGGGACTAGCGGTCAATGAGCAGTTCTTC.

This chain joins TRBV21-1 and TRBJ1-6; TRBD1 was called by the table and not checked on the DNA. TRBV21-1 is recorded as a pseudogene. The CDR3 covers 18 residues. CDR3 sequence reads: CASSKVSVRARRDSPLHF. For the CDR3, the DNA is TGTGCCAGCAGCAAAGTATCGGTCAGGGCCCGACGCGATTCACCCCTCCACTTT.

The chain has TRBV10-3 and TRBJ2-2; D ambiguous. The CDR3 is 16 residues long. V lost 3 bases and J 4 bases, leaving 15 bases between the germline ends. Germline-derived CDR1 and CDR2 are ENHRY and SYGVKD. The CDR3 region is CAISDVRKTLTGELFF. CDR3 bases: TGTGCCATCAGTGATGTCCGGAAAACCCTCACCGGGGAGCTGTTTTTT.

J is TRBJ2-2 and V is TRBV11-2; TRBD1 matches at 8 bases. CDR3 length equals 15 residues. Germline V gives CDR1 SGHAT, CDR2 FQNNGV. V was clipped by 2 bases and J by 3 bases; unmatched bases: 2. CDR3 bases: TGTGCCAGCAGCTTAACAGGGGGATACACCGGGGAGCTGTTTTTT. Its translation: CASSLTGGYTGELFF.

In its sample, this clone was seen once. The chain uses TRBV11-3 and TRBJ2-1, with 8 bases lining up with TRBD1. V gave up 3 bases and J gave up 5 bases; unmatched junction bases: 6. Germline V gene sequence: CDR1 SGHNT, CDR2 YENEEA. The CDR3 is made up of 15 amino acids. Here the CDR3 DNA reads TGTGCCAGCAGCTTCAGACAGGGGAGCCACAATGAGCAGTTCTTC. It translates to CASSFRQGSHNEQFF. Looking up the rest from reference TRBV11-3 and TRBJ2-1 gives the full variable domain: EAGVVQSPRYKIIEKKQPVAFWCNPISGHNTLYWYLQNLGQGPELLIRYENEEAVDDSQLPKDRFSAERLKGVDSTLKIQPAELGDSAVYLCASSFRQGSHNEQFFGPGTRLTVL.

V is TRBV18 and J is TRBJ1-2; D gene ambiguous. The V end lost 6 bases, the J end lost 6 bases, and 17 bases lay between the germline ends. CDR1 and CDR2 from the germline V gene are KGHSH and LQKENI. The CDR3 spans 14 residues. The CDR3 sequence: CASSPAGEAHGYTF. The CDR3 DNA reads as TGTGCCAGCTCGCCCGCCGGGGAGGCGCATGGCTACACCTTC.

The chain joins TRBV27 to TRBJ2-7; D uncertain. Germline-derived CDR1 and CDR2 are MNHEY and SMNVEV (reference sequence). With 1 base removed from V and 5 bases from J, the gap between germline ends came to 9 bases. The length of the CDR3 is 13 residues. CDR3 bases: TGTGCCAGCAGTTTATTCCTGCGGCACGAGCAGTACTTC. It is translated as CASSLFLRHEQYF.